These 29 T cell receptor beta chains share one sample of origin, sequenced in a study of cytomegalovirus exposure and HLA in healthy donors. Both 60 Vbeta primers and 13 Jbeta primers went into the PCR. The assay was immunoSEQ multiplex PCR, and TCRdb's table has in-frame clones only and misses some. The profile covers fewer than 120,000 clones, with approximately 80% appearing a single time and around 2.9% taken by the ten largest. Input material: PBMCs. The receptors were sampled from a woman aged 55-70 years in good health and CMV-seropositive.

This clone was detected once. This chain uses TRBV5-1 with TRBJ1-4; D is perhaps TRBD1 (5 bases). There are 14 residues in the CDR3. Germline CDR1 is SGHRS and CDR2 is YFSETQ. The V end lost 0 bases, the J end lost 5 bases, and 8 bases lay between the germline ends. The CDR3 DNA reads as TGCGCCAGCAGCTTGGTCAGGGCGAATGAAAAACTGTTTTTT. It is translated as CASSLVRANEKLFF.

The V and J genes are TRBV5-6 and TRBJ2-3, with 7 bases that match TRBD2. The length of the CDR3 is 16 residues. Germline V gene lookup returns CDR1 SGHDT and CDR2 YYEEEE. Unmatched junction bases numbered 6, after V lost 0 bases and J lost 2 bases. The CDR3 loop is CASSLGLAVITDTQYF. In nucleotides, the CDR3 is TGTGCCAGCAGCTTGGGACTAGCAGTTATCACAGATACGCAGTATTTT. The full variable domain, rest sourced from reference TRBV5-6 and TRBJ2-3, is DAGVTQSPTHLIKTRGQQVTLRCSPKSGHDTVSWYQQALGQGPQFIFQYYEEEERQRGNFPDRFSGHQFPNYSSELNVNALLLGDSALYLCASSLGLAVITDTQYFGPGTRLTVL.

The rearrangement links TRBV16 to TRBJ2-2; a possible D gene is TRBD1 (6 bases). CDR1 is KGHSY, CDR2 FQNENV, per germline. V was clipped by 0 bases and J by 5 bases, with 10 bases between them. This CDR3 contains 15 residues. Written as DNA, the CDR3 is TGTGCCAGCAGCCAATCTGGGGGCGCAACCGGGGAGCTGTTTTTT. Amino acids: CASSQSGGATGELFF.

This chain uses TRBV11-3 with TRBJ2-1; 11 bases match TRBD2. Per the germline V gene, CDR1 is SGHNT and CDR2 is YENEEA. The CDR3 runs 18 residues. V was pared by 2 bases and J by 0 bases, with 6 bases of the junction left unmatched. Written as DNA, the CDR3 is TGTGCCAGCAGCTTAACCCTAGCGGGAGGAAGCTCCTACAATGAGCAGTTCTTC. It yields the protein CASSLTLAGGSSYNEQFF.

The chain couples TRBV6-1 to TRBJ2-1; 12 positions agree with TRBD2. The V and J ends lost 4 bases and 5 bases, in that order; junction bases with no gene match: 6. The CDR3 is made up of 16 amino acids. CDR1 is MNHNS, CDR2 SASEGT, per germline. The CDR3 region has the DNA TGTGCCAGCAGTGGACTAGCGGGAGATGAAAACAATGAGCAGTTCTTC. Its protein product is CASSGLAGDENNEQFF.

The CDR3 here is CASTRKGQTNTGELFF. CDR3 nucleotides: TGTGCCAGCACCAGGAAGGGGCAGACGAACACCGGGGAGCTGTTTTTT. J is TRBJ2-2 and V is TRBV9; a weak D match, TRBD1 (5 bases). The CDR3 is 16 amino acids. The V end was cut by 6 bases, the J end by 0 bases, with 15 bases between. Germline values: CDR1 SGDLS, CDR2 YYNGEE.

This sequence joins TRBV6-1 and TRBJ1-1; the match to TRBD1 covers 7 bases. The CDR3 has 14 amino acids. V lost 3 bases, J lost 6 bases, and 7 bases stayed unmatched. Germline V gene data show CDR1 as MNHNS and CDR2 as SASEGT. The CDR3 loop reads CASSEQTGISEAFF. The CDR3 DNA is TGTGCCAGCAGTGAGCAGACAGGGATCTCTGAAGCTTTCTTT.

The V gene is TRBV28, the J gene TRBJ1-1; 9 bases line up with TRBD1. With V trimmed by 2 bases and J by 1 base, 8 bases remained unmatched. The germline V gene has CDR1 MDHEN and CDR2 SYDVKM. The CDR3 consists of 17 residues. CDR3 sequence (DNA): TGTGCCAGCAGTTTACAGGTGGGGACAGGGTCGAACACTGAAGCTTTCTTT. This translates into CASSLQVGTGSNTEAFF.

The V call is TRBV2, the J call TRBJ1-2; no firm D call. Germline V gives CDR1 SNHLY, CDR2 FYNNEI. CDR3 length: 12 amino acids. V was cut by 8 bases and J by 7 bases, with 14 bases left in between. CDR3 sequence: CASVRYSLGYTF. CDR3 DNA sequence: TGTGCCAGCGTTCGCTACAGCCTTGGCTACACCTTC.

The rearrangement uses TRBV10-1 and TRBJ2-2, with 8 bases lining up with TRBD1. The CDR3 totals 16 residues. CDR1 WNHNN and CDR2 SYGVQD come from the germline V gene (reference sequence). The junction had 9 bases not matched to a gene; V was cut back by 9 bases and J by 0 bases. The CDR3 loop is CARGQGCGTNTGELFF. The CDR3 DNA reads TGCGCCAGAGGACAGGGATGTGGCACGAACACCGGGGAGCTGTTTTTT.

The J gene is TRBJ2-7, the V gene TRBV29-1; D might be TRBD1 (6 bases). This CDR3 contains 15 residues. Germline V gene sequence: CDR1 SQVTM, CDR2 ANQGSEA. Written as DNA, the CDR3 is TGCAGTGCAGACAGGTACAGGGATGGCTCCTACGAGCAGTACTTC. Protein product: CSADRYRDGSYEQYF.

The gene calls are TRBV6-6 and TRBJ1-4, with D possibly TRBD1 on 6 matching bases. The CDR3 contains 13 residues. Germline-derived CDR1 and CDR2 are MNHNY and SVGAGI (reference sequence). Trimming took 0 bases from V and 8 from J, leaving 7 bases between them. The CDR3 loop reads CASSYSRGEKLFF. The CDR3 bases are TGTGCCAGCAGTTACTCGAGGGGGGAAAAACTGTTTTTT.

The rearrangement uses TRBV5-1 and TRBJ1-1; D might be TRBD1 (5 bases). The V end lost 1 base, the J end lost 0 bases, and 16 bases lay between the germline ends. Germline V gives CDR1 SGHRS, CDR2 YFSETQ. CDR3 size: 17 residues. DNA of the CDR3: TGCGCCAGCAGCTTGTCACCACAGGCGGCACTGAACACTGAAGCTTTCTTT. It encodes CASSLSPQAALNTEAFF.

The chain is built from TRBV9 and TRBJ1-3; 7 bases match TRBD1. V gave up 7 bases and J gave up 3 bases; unmatched junction bases: 10. The CDR3 is 15 amino acids. In germline, CDR1 is SGDLS, CDR2 YYNGEE. The CDR3 loop is CASGSIGTVGNTIYF. Here the CDR3 DNA reads TGTGCCAGCGGGAGTATTGGGACAGTTGGAAACACCATATATTTT.

This chain joins TRBV9 and TRBJ1-2; D is uncertain. The germline CDR1 and CDR2 sequences are SGDLS and YYNGEE. Trimming left V 6 bases short and J 4 bases short, with 16 bases between. The CDR3 runs 14 residues. The CDR3 here is CASTPWGDSYGYTF. CDR3 sequence (DNA): TGTGCCAGCACCCCATGGGGAGATAGCTATGGCTACACCTTC.

The rearrangement links TRBV14 to TRBJ1-3; possibly TRBD1 for D (6 bases). This CDR3 has 16 residues. The V gene's germline CDR1 is SGHDN and CDR2 FVKESK. V was pared by 1 base and J by 2 bases, with 12 bases between. This chain's CDR3 is CASSQGTQGPGNTIYF. The CDR3, as DNA: TGTGCCAGCAGCCAAGGAACACAGGGTCCTGGAAACACCATATATTTT.

This chain connects TRBV28 to TRBJ1-3; TRBD1 might be the D (5 bases). This CDR3 is 15 amino acids long. Germline-derived CDR1 and CDR2 are MDHEN and SYDVKM. Trimming pared 8 bases from V and 1 base from J, leaving 15 bases between. CDR3 nucleotide sequence: TGTGCCAGCTTGGGTAGGGGCCCTTCTGGAAACACCATATATTTT. This codes for CASLGRGPSGNTIYF.

The V gene is TRBV7-2, the J gene TRBJ1-1, with D maybe TRBD1 (6 bases). The CDR3 covers 16 residues. Trimming took 2 bases from V and 4 from J, leaving 17 bases between them. Germline CDR1 is SGHTA and CDR2 is FQGNSA. CDR3 sequence (DNA): TGTGCCAGCAGCTTAAGCTTCAACAGGGTGGGCACTGAAGCTTTCTTT. Translation gives CASSLSFNRVGTEAFF.

J is TRBJ2-7 and V is TRBV6-5; TRBD1 agrees at 8 bases. Germline lookup yields CDR1 MNHEY and CDR2 SVGAGI. J was trimmed by 3 bases and V by 6 bases; bases with no gene match: 1. This CDR3 is built from 12 residues. CDR3 residues: CASRGTGYEQYF. CDR3 coding DNA: TGTGCCAGCAGAGGGACAGGCTACGAGCAGTACTTC.

This clone was counted once. The CDR3 DNA reads as TGTGCCAGCAGCTCCGACAGTTACTATGGCTACACCTTC. Protein product: CASSSDSYYGYTF. The chain recombines TRBV27 with TRBJ1-2, with a possible D match to TRBD1 (5 bases). Looked up from germline, CDR1 is MNHEY and CDR2 is SMNVEV (reference sequence). Trimming removed 6 bases at V and 3 bases at J, with 11 bases between. The CDR3 is 13 amino acids.

The chain uses TRBV4-1 and TRBJ1-5; no reliable D call. Trimming removed 3 bases at V and 5 bases at J, with 17 bases between. The CDR3 contains 16 residues. CDR1 is MGHRA and CDR2 is YSYEKL in the germline V gene. CDR3 protein: CASSQRPAGNHQPQHF. The DNA for the CDR3 is TGCGCCAGCAGCCAGAGACCCGCAGGTAACCATCAGCCCCAGCATTTT.

This chain uses TRBV7-9 with TRBJ1-1, with D perhaps TRBD1 (5 bases). Germline V gene sequence: CDR1 SEHNR, CDR2 FQNEAQ (reference sequence). There are 18 residues in the CDR3. The ends were cut back, 6 bases at V and 1 base at J, with 24 bases in the middle. The CDR3 spells CASRISGIRGPQNTEAFF. The CDR3 DNA reads TGTGCCAGCAGGATTAGCGGTATTAGGGGACCTCAGAACACTGAAGCTTTCTTT. Looking up the rest from reference TRBV7-9 and TRBJ1-1 gives the full variable domain: DTGVSQNPRHKITKRGQNVTFRCDPISEHNRLYWYRQTLGQGPEFLTYFQNEAQLEKSRLLSDRFSAERPKGSFSTLEIQRTEQGDSAMYLCASRISGIRGPQNTEAFFGQGTRLTVV.

This sequence joins TRBV5-1 and TRBJ2-7; 11 bases are shared with TRBD1. Trimming removed 3 bases from V and 5 bases from J; junction bases left unmatched: 7. This CDR3 spans 15 amino acids. The germline gives CDR1 SGHRS, CDR2 YFSETQ. The chain's CDR3 is CASSSRTGGVNEQYF. CDR3 nucleotide sequence: TGCGCCAGCAGCTCCAGGACAGGGGGCGTGAACGAGCAGTACTTC.

The chain recombines TRBV27 with TRBJ2-3, with D possibly TRBD2 on 5 matching bases. V lost 0 bases and J lost 8, with 15 bases in between. This CDR3 contains 15 residues. Germline values: CDR1 MNHEY, CDR2 SMNVEV (reference sequence). The CDR3 DNA sequence: TGTGCCAGCAGTTTATCGTTCCGGAGGTTGGGTACGCAGTATTTT. Translated: CASSLSFRRLGTQYF.

The J gene is TRBJ1-1, the V gene TRBV28, with D possibly matching TRBD1 (5 bases). V lost 1 base and J lost 7, with 19 bases in between. CDR1 is MDHEN and CDR2 is SYDVKM in the germline V gene. The CDR3 has 16 residues. DNA for the CDR3: TGTGCCAGCAGTTTATACGGGGGAGCCCGTTTCGGTGAAGCTTTCTTT. Translation gives CASSLYGGARFGEAFF.

This clone has only one observation. The chain joins TRBV9 to TRBJ1-1; D not certain. With 0 bases removed from V and 4 bases from J, the gap between germline ends came to 7 bases. The CDR3 covers 13 residues. CDR1 and CDR2 from the germline V gene are SGDLS and YYNGEE. This CDR3 reads CASSVVRGTEAFF. The CDR3, as DNA: TGTGCCAGCAGCGTAGTCCGGGGCACTGAAGCTTTCTTT.

The rearrangement joins TRBV9 to TRBJ2-1; 13 bases line up with TRBD2. CDR1 and CDR2 (germline): SGDLS, YYNGEE. V was pared by 3 bases and J by 4 bases, with 10 bases of the junction left unmatched. This CDR3 is 18 amino acids long. CDR3 region: CASSATLLAGGWYNEQFF. The DNA for the CDR3 is TGTGCCAGCAGCGCCACCCTACTAGCGGGAGGGTGGTACAATGAGCAGTTCTTC. The variable domain in full, completed from reference TRBV9 and TRBJ2-1, reads DSGVTQTPKHLITATGQRVTLRCSPRSGDLSVYWYQQSLDQGLQFLIQYYNGEERAKGNILERFSAQQFPDLHSELNLSSLELGDSALYFCASSATLLAGGWYNEQFFGPGTRLTVL.

J is TRBJ2-3 and V is TRBV5-4; D perhaps matches TRBD2 (5 bases). Deletions cut 5 bases from V and 1 base from J, with 11 bases between. Germline V lookup: CDR1 SGHNT, CDR2 YYREEE (reference sequence). The CDR3 is 14 residues long. In nucleotides, the CDR3 is TGTGCCAGCAGTGACACTAGGGGCACAGATACGCAGTATTTT. Amino acids: CASSDTRGTDTQYF.

This clone was picked up a small number of times. V gene TRBV5-1 combines with J gene TRBJ1-1; D uncertain. Germline lookup yields CDR1 SGHRS and CDR2 YFSETQ. V gave up 0 bases and J gave up 11 bases, with 17 bases separating them. This CDR3 region has 14 residues. DNA of the CDR3: TGCGCCAGCAGCTTGGGAGGTGTTAGTAGGGAGGCTTTCTTT. This translates into CASSLGGVSREAFF.